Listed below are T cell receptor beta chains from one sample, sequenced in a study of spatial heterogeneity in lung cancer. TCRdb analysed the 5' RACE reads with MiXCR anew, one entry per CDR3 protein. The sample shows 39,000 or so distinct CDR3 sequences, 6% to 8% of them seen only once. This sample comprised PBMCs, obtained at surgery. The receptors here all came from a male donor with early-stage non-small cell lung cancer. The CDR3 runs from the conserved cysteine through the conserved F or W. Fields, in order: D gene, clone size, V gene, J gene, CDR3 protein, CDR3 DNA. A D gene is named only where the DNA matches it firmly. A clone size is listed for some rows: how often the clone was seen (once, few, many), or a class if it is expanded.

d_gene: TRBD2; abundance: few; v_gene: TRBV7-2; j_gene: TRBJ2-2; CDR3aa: CASSLVAGGPGELFF; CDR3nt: TGTGCCAGCAGCTTAGTAGCGGGAGGGCCCGGGGAGCTGTTTTTT
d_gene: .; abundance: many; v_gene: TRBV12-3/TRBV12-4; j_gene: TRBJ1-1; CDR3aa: CASKWGGWNTEAFF; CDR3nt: TGTGCCAGCAAATGGGGGGGATGGAACACTGAAGCTTTCTTT
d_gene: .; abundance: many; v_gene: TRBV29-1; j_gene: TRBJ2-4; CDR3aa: CSVDGAGDKNIQYF; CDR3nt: TGCAGCGTTGACGGAGCGGGTGACAAAAACATTCAGTACTTC
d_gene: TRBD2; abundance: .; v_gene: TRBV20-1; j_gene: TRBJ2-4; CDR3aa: CSARGGLAGGLGKNIQYF; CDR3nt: TGCAGTGCTAGAGGCGGACTAGCGGGAGGGTTGGGCAAAAACATTCAGTACTTC
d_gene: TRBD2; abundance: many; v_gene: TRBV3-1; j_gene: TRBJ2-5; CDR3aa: CASSQGTSGTETQYF; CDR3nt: TGTGCCAGCAGCCAGGGGACTAGCGGGACGGAGACCCAGTACTTC
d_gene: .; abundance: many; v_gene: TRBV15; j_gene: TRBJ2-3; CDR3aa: CATSRDHDAGERDTQYF; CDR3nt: TGTGCCACCAGCAGAGATCATGACGCAGGGGAGAGAGATACGCAGTATTTT
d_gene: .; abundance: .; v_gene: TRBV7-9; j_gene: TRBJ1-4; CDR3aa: CASSQDGGARKLFF; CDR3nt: TGTGCCAGCAGCCAGGACGGTGGGGCACGGAAACTGTTTTTT
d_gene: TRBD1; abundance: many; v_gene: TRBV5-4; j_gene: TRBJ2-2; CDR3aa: CASSPRQGRMTGELFF; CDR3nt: TGTGCCAGCAGCCCCCGACAGGGGAGAATGACCGGGGAGCTGTTTTTT
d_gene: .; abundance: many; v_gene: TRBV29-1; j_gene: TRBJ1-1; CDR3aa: CSVVRSANTEAFF; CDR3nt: TGCAGCGTCGTCCGTTCCGCGAACACTGAAGCTTTCTTT
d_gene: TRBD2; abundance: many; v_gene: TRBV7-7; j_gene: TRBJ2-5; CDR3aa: CASGEPQETQYF; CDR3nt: TGTGCTAGCGGGGAACCGCAAGAGACCCAGTACTTC
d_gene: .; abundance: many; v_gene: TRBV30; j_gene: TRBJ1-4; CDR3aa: CAWSPGHPTNEKLFF; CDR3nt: TGTGCCTGGAGCCCGGGCCACCCAACTAATGAAAAACTGTTTTTT
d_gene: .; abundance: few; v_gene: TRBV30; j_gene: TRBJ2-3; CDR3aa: CAWSPGGGRSGMQYF; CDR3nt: TGTGCCTGGAGCCCAGGAGGGGGACGCTCGGGTATGCAGTATTTT
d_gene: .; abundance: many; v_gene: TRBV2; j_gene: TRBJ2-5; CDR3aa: CASSEYGGKETQYF; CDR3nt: TGTGCCAGCAGTGAATACGGCGGCAAAGAGACCCAGTACTTC
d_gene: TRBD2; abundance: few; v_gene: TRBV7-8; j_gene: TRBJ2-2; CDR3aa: CASSYLADSNTGELFF; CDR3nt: TGTGCCAGCAGCTACCTAGCGGACTCTAACACCGGGGAGCTGTTTTTT
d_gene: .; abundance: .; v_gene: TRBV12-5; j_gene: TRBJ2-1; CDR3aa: CASGLVPGPQGLYNEQFF; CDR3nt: TGTGCTAGTGGTTTGGTACCGGGGCCTCAGGGGCTATACAATGAGCAGTTCTTC
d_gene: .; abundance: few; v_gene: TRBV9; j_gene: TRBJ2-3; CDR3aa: CASSVAGGSTDTQYF; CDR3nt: TGTGCCAGCAGCGTAGCAGGCGGTAGCACAGATACGCAGTATTTT
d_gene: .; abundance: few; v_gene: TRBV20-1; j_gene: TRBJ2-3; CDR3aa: CSAFRGGLYF; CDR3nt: TGCAGTGCTTTCAGGGGGGGTCTGTATTTT
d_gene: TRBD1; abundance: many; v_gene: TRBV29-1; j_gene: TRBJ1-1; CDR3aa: CSVDGGGGEAFF; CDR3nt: TGCAGCGTTGACGGAGGGGGCGGGGAAGCTTTCTTT
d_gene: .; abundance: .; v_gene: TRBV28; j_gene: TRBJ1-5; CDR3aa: CASTADSNSNQPQHF; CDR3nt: TGTGCCAGCACCGCGGACAGTAATAGCAATCAGCCCCAGCATTTT